The clone carrying this T cell receptor beta chain was seen many times. These data originate in a study of molecular identifiers for immune sequencing clone quantification. Trimming left V 3 bases short and J 4 bases short, with 14 bases between. The CDR3 consists of 15 residues. MiXCR was run by TCRdb on the PCR reads, yielding one entry per CDR3 protein. The data hold a few hundred thousand distinct CDR3 sequences, with about 22% observed a single time. Sequences were obtained from naive CD8+ T cells from blood, with Jurkat cell RNA spiked in. Subset reported: FACS-sorted CD8+CD4-CCR7+CD45RA+ naive T cells. This clonotype was obtained from a human donor in good health. Some libraries in this study had Jurkat cell RNA spiked in. The chain uses TRBV12-3 or TRBV12-4 and TRBJ2-3; TRBD1 or TRBD2 may be the D gene (6 bases each). In nucleotides, the CDR3 is TGTGCCAGCAGTTTCTCCCAGAGGGGGGCAGATACGCAGTATTTT. Its protein product is CASSFSQRGADTQYF.